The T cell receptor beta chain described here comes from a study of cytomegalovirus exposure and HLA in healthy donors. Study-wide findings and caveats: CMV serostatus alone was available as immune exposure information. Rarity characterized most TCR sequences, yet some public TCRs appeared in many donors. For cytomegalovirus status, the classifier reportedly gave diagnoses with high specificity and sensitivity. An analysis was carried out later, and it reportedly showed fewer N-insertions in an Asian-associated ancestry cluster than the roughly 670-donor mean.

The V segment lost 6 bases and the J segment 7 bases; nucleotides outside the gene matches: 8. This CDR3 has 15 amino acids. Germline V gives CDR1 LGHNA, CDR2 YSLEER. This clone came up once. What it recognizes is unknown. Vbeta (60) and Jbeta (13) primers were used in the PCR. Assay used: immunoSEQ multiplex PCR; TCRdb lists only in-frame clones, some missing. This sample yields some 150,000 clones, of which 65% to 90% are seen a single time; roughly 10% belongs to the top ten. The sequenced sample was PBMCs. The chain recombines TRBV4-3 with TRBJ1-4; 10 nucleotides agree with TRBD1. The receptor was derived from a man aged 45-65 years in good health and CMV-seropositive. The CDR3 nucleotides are TGCGCCAGCAGTCGTGGACAGGGGGAAGGTGAAAAACTGTTTTTT. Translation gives CASSRGQGEGEKLFF.